The entry that follows covers one T cell receptor (beta chain) sequence. Trimming took off 4 bases at V and 4 bases at J, with 20 bases between the two ends. The V gene's germline CDR1 is SGHVS and CDR2 FQNEAQ. The CDR3 is 16 amino acids. Data came from immunoSEQ multiplex PCR; TCRdb stores just in-frame clones and leaves some out. The data show some 150,000 clones, around 84% seen once. The sample is drawn from a study of T cell responses to AZD1222 COVID-19 vaccine. The J gene is TRBJ2-7, the V gene TRBV7-8; possibly TRBD1 for D (6 bases). The receptor comes from an adult who received the AZD1222 COVID-19 vaccine. Source: peripheral blood, taken 28 days after the second AZD1222 dose. CDR3 in amino acids: CASSYPGQIKGYEQYF. The CDR3 DNA follows: TGTGCCAGCAGCTACCCCGGACAGATAAAGGGGTACGAGCAGTACTTC.